The rows below give T cell receptor beta chains drawn from one sample of a study of shared clonotypes between healthy human individuals. The table came from immunoSEQ multiplex PCR; TCRdb's copy has only in-frame clones and leaves some out. There are 1.5 million to 2.5 million clones in the sample; about 95% occur only once, and under 1.5% lies in the top ten. Material: naive CD8+ T cells sorted from blood. Source of these receptors: a man younger than 35 in good health. Both conserved end residues are part of each CDR3. The D gene is left open where the match is weak. Clone size is given for some rows only: seen once, a few or many times, or a class if the clone is expanded.

length,V,size,J,D,DNA,CDR3
11,TRBV28,.,TRBJ2-5,.,TGTGCCAGCAGTTTAACGGAGACCCAGTACTTC,CASSLTETQYF
13,TRBV5-6,.,TRBJ2-7,.,TGTGCCAGCAGCTTATATAGCGGCTACGAGCAGTACTTC,CASSLYSGYEQYF
17,TRBV2,once,TRBJ2-3,TRBD2,TGTGCCAGCAGTGAAGGTCTAGCGGGAGAGGGGACAGATACGCAGTATTTT,CASSEGLAGEGTDTQYF
13,TRBV4-1,.,TRBJ2-3,.,TGCGCCAGCAGCCAAGGCCAGGCAGATACGCAGTATTTT,CASSQGQADTQYF
15,TRBV11-2,.,TRBJ1-1,.,TGTGCCAGCAGCCCCGAAGTGGGGAAGAACACTGAAGCTTTCTTT,CASSPEVGKNTEAFF
18,TRBV7-2,.,TRBJ2-3,.,TGTGCCAGCAGCTTAGACCCGCTAGCGACACTAAACACAGATACGCAGTATTTT,CASSLDPLATLNTDTQYF
14,TRBV6-6,.,TRBJ2-5,TRBD2,TGTGCCAGCAGTTACTTAGCGGGAAAAGAGACCCAGTACTTC,CASSYLAGKETQYF
18,TRBV4-3,.,TRBJ2-3,TRBD2,TGCGCCAGCAGCCAAGACCTAGGACTAGCGGATAGCACAGATACGCAGTATTTT,CASSQDLGLADSTDTQYF
15,TRBV19,.,TRBJ1-5,TRBD1,TGTGCCAGTAGGGGGACAGGGGCGACCAATCAGCCCCAGCATTTT,CASRGTGATNQPQHF
13,TRBV9,.,TRBJ2-3,.,TGTGCCAGCAGCGTAGAGAACACAGATACGCAGTATTTT,CASSVENTDTQYF
13,TRBV30,.,TRBJ2-7,.,TGTGCCTGGACCGACGGTTGGGGTATAGGGCAGTACTTC,CAWTDGWGIGQYF
14,TRBV9,few,TRBJ2-7,TRBD1,TGTGCCAGCAGCGTAGGAGCAGGGGGCTACGAGCAGTACTTC,CASSVGAGGYEQYF
15,TRBV15,.,TRBJ2-5,TRBD1,TGTGCCACCAGCCTGACAGGGGGCTCGTCAGAGACCCAGTACTTC,CATSLTGGSSETQYF
17,TRBV18,.,TRBJ2-7,.,TGTGCCAGCTCACCACCGGTGGGGCTAGCGTTGGGCGACGAGCAGTACTTC,CASSPPVGLALGDEQYF
13,TRBV7-8,.,TRBJ2-5,.,TGTGCCAGCAGCCCGGACATCCGGGAGACCCAGTACTTC,CASSPDIRETQYF
14,TRBV19,.,TRBJ2-7,TRBD1,TGTGCCACCACCCGGGACAGGGACTCCTACGAGCAGTACTTC,CATTRDRDSYEQYF
12,TRBV7-9,.,TRBJ2-7,.,TGTGCCAGCAGCTTGGTCACCTACGAGCAGTACTTC,CASSLVTYEQYF
14,TRBV7-8,once,TRBJ2-7,.,TGTGCCAGCAGCTTAACTCCAGGTCACCACGAGCAGTACTTC,CASSLTPGHHEQYF
14,TRBV27,.,TRBJ2-7,TRBD2,TGTGCCAGCAGTATGACTAGCGGGAACCACGAGCAGTACTTC,CASSMTSGNHEQYF
16,TRBV14,.,TRBJ2-5,TRBD2,TGTGCCAGCAGCCAGGAGGGACTAGCGGGAGGGGAGACCCAGTACTTC,CASSQEGLAGGETQYF
15,TRBV6-6,.,TRBJ2-7,.,TGTGCCAGCAGTTCGGACAGTTTTCATTCCTACGAGCAGTACTTC,CASSSDSFHSYEQYF
13,TRBV2,.,TRBJ2-5,.,TGTGCCAGCAGTGAAGGGGGGCGGGAGACCCAGTACTTC,CASSEGGRETQYF
16,TRBV9,.,TRBJ2-1,.,TGTGCCAGCAGCGTCCTACCGGGCCTAGAGCTCTATGAGCAGTTCTTC,CASSVLPGLELYEQFF
14,TRBV7-6,.,TRBJ1-6,.,TGTGCCAGCAGCTTAGCCTCCATTAATTCACCCCTCCACTTT,CASSLASINSPLHF
16,TRBV6-6,.,TRBJ2-1,.,TGTGCCAGGACCCGGGACTGGATTGGCTCCTACAATGAGCAGTTCTTC,CARTRDWIGSYNEQFF
11,TRBV27,.,TRBJ2-5,.,TGTGCCAGCACGGGTCAAGGGACCCAGTACTTC,CASTGQGTQYF
16,TRBV13,.,TRBJ2-3,TRBD1,TGTGCCAGCAGCAAACCGGGACAGGGCAACACAGATACGCAGTATTTT,CASSKPGQGNTDTQYF
14,TRBV7-2,.,TRBJ2-7,.,TGTGCCAGCAGCTTAGAAAGACAGGCCTACGAGCAGTACTTC,CASSLERQAYEQYF
13,TRBV30,.,TRBJ1-1,.,TGTGCCTGGAGCTGGGGGCCGAACACTGAAGCTTTCTTT,CAWSWGPNTEAFF
13,TRBV29-1,.,TRBJ2-1,TRBD2,TGCAGCGTTTTGCGGGGGTACTCCGAGGAGCAGTTCTTC,CSVLRGYSEEQFF
16,TRBV29-1,.,TRBJ2-7,TRBD2,TGCAGCGTTGAAGATGATAGCGGGGGGCCCACCTACGAGCAGTACTTC,CSVEDDSGGPTYEQYF
17,TRBV11-1,.,TRBJ2-2,TRBD1,TGTGCCAGCAGCTTACTTACAGGGGGCGAGAACACCGGGGAGCTGTTTTTT,CASSLLTGGENTGELFF
15,TRBV7-2,.,TRBJ2-7,TRBD2,TGTGCCAGCAGCCCAACTAGCGGGAGTTCTTACGAGCAGTACTTC,CASSPTSGSSYEQYF
16,TRBV28,.,TRBJ1-5,TRBD1,TGTGCCAGCAGATTAGACCAAACAGGGGCCGATCAGCCCCAGCATTTT,CASRLDQTGADQPQHF
19,TRBV13,.,TRBJ2-6,TRBD1,TGTGCCAGCAGCTTAGCTCTAGGACAGGCTGGCTCTGGGGCCAACGTCCTGACTTTC,CASSLALGQAGSGANVLTF
15,TRBV4-2,.,TRBJ1-5,TRBD1,TGTGCCAGCAGCCAGGAGACAGGGGGCAATCAGCCCCAGCATTTT,CASSQETGGNQPQHF
16,TRBV7-9,few,TRBJ1-6,.,TGTGCCAGCAGCTTGGGGGCGCGAGTCCCAAATTCACCCCTCCACTTT,CASSLGARVPNSPLHF
18,TRBV2,.,TRBJ2-2,TRBD2,TGTGCCAGCAAATGGCAGGGGGTTAGCGGGAGAAACACCGGGGAGCTGTTTTTT,CASKWQGVSGRNTGELFF
16,TRBV27,.,TRBJ2-7,TRBD2,TGTGCCAGCAGTTTATACGGCGGGAGGGCTTCCTACGAGCAGTACTTC,CASSLYGGRASYEQYF
11,TRBV5-1,.,TRBJ2-2,.,TGCGCCAGCAGCTTGCTCGGGGAGCTGTTTTTT,CASSLLGELFF
12,TRBV19,.,TRBJ1-4,.,TGTGCCAGTTGGACACCGGGGGAAAAACTGTTTTTT,CASWTPGEKLFF
14,TRBV4-1,.,TRBJ2-1,TRBD2,TGCGCCAGCAGCCCGACTAGCGGGAGTCCTGAGCAGTTCTTC,CASSPTSGSPEQFF
15,TRBV28,once,TRBJ2-7,.,TGTGCCAGCAGTCGGTCTTGGGCAGGGGTCGACGAGCAGTACTTC,CASSRSWAGVDEQYF
15,TRBV6-1,.,TRBJ2-2,TRBD2,TGTGCCAGCAGCGACGGACTAGCGGGCTGGGAGGAGCTGTTTTTT,CASSDGLAGWEELFF
11,TRBV6-1,once,TRBJ2-2,.,TGTGCCAGCAGTGAAACCGGGGAGCTGTTTTTT,CASSETGELFF
15,TRBV6-5,.,TRBJ2-3,.,TGTGCCAGCAGGGGTCCTACGGGAGTGACAGATACGCAGTATTTT,CASRGPTGVTDTQYF